Presented here are 16 T cell receptor beta chains from one specimen sequenced in a study of follicular helper T cells after annual influenza vaccination. Time point specified: 2015-2016 season, pre-vaccination. Produced via immunoSEQ multiplex PCR; TCRdb's table is partial and in-frame only. The sample holds around 10,000 clones, more than 65% seen once. Material: CXCR5+ CD38- circulating T follicular helper cells from blood, obtained on the day of influenza vaccination. Subset of the sample: circulating Tfh, non-naive CD4+CXCR5+PD-1+ (ICOS+CD38+ or ICOS-CD38-). The receptors derive from an adult who received the influenza vaccine.

A single count supports this clone. The rearrangement uses TRBV27 and TRBJ1-2; D call uncertain. Between the trimmed V and J ends, which lost 4 bases and 0 bases, there was a span of 9 bases. From germline, CDR1 is MNHEY and CDR2 SMNVEV (reference sequence). This CDR3 has 14 amino acids. The CDR3: CASSSLDTNYGYTF. CDR3 coding DNA: TGTGCCAGCAGTTCATTAGACACTAACTATGGCTACACCTTC.

The rearrangement uses TRBV7-3 and TRBJ1-5, with a weak D call TRBD1 (6 bases). Germline assignment: CDR1 SGHTA and CDR2 FQGTGA. The V end lost 1 base, the J end lost 0 bases, and 28 bases lay between the germline ends. This CDR3 region has 22 residues. The CDR3 DNA is TGTGCCAGCAGCTTAAGGGATGGGGGCGCGGGTCAGTGGGCTTATAGCAATCAGCCCCAGCATTTT. Translating gives CASSLRDGGAGQWAYSNQPQHF.

This clone has a handful of counts. V usage is TRBV5-6 and J usage is TRBJ1-1; D remains ambiguous. Trimming took off 0 bases at V and 7 bases at J, with 10 bases between the two ends. The CDR3 has 13 residues. Germline V gene sequence: CDR1 SGHDT, CDR2 YYEEEE. The CDR3 region is CASSLAGESEAFF. The CDR3 DNA sequence: TGTGCCAGCAGCTTGGCCGGGGAAAGTGAAGCTTTCTTT.

V gene TRBV7-2 combines with J gene TRBJ2-1; a weak D match, TRBD2 (5 bases). This CDR3 comprises 16 residues. The germline V gene has CDR1 SGHTA and CDR2 FQGNSA. Trimming cost V 0 bases and J 0 bases, with 9 bases left between them. The CDR3 sequence is CASSLAQGSSYNEQFF. As DNA, the CDR3 is TGTGCCAGCAGCTTAGCGCAAGGGAGCTCCTACAATGAGCAGTTCTTC.

This sequence joins TRBV19 and TRBJ1-5, with D maybe TRBD1 (5 bases). There are 15 residues in the CDR3. The germline CDR1 and CDR2 sequences are LNHDA and SQIVND (reference sequence). V was shortened by 4 bases and J by 1 base, with 11 bases between the two germline ends. CDR3 in DNA: TGTGCCAGTAGTAATGAGGGGCTAAGCAATCAGCCCCAGCATTTT. This gives the protein CASSNEGLSNQPQHF.

The chain joins TRBV7-2 to TRBJ1-3; 7 bases fit TRBD1. The V and J ends lost 5 bases and 1 base, in that order; junction bases with no gene match: 2. The CDR3 loop spans 14 amino acids. Per the germline V gene, CDR1 is SGHTA and CDR2 is FQGNSA. CDR3 in DNA: TGTGCCAGCAGCACGACAGGGTCTGGAAACACCATATATTTT. Residues: CASSTTGSGNTIYF. Drawing the rest from reference TRBV7-2 and TRBJ1-3, the complete variable domain is GAGVSQSPSNKVTEKGKDVELRCDPISGHTALYWYRQSLGQGLEFLIYFQGNSAPDKSGLPSDRFSAERTGGSVSTLTIQRTQQEDSAVYLCASSTTGSGNTIYFGEGSWLTVV.

The CDR3 sequence is CASSLRTGTGANVLTF. In DNA form, the CDR3 reads TGTGCCAGCAGCTTGAGGACAGGGACTGGGGCCAACGTCCTGACTTTC. The genes are TRBV5-6 and TRBJ2-6; 8 nucleotides align to TRBD1. The CDR3 consists of 16 residues. After removal of 1 base from V and 2 bases from J, the junction contained 2 bases not matched to a gene. CDR1 is SGHDT, CDR2 YYEEEE, per germline.

This chain connects TRBV19 to TRBJ2-1, with D unresolved. V was cut by 5 bases and J by 5 bases, with 13 bases left in between. The germline V gene encodes CDR1 LNHDA and CDR2 SQIVND (reference sequence). The CDR3 runs 14 residues. CDR3 DNA: TGTGCCAGTAGTGATATCCCGAGAAACAATGAGCAGTTCTTC. Protein product: CASSDIPRNNEQFF.

The chain combines TRBV28 with TRBJ1-2; weak D call: TRBD1 (5 bases). CDR3 length: 18 amino acids. V was cut by 2 bases and J by 6 bases, with 25 bases left in between. Germline CDR1 and CDR2: MDHEN and SYDVKM. CDR3 in amino acids: CASSLLQLASAQGDGYTF. The CDR3, as DNA: TGTGCCAGCAGTTTACTTCAGCTGGCTTCCGCCCAGGGCGATGGCTACACCTTC.

This clone was counted between two and nine times. The rearrangement links TRBV30 to TRBJ1-6; D uncertain. Germline assignment: CDR1 GTSNPN and CDR2 SVGIG (reference sequence). CDR3 length: 12 amino acids. V shed 5 bases and J shed 5 bases, with 7 bases lying between them. Here the CDR3 reads CAWGRDNSPLHF. The CDR3 DNA follows: TGTGCCTGGGGACGGGATAATTCACCCCTCCACTTT.

The rearrangement links TRBV25-1 to TRBJ2-3; D is uncertain. Trimming cost V 5 bases and J 4 bases, with 7 bases left between them. CDR3 size: 12 residues. CDR1 and CDR2 (germline): MGHDK, SYGVNS. This CDR3 reads CASSPPSDTQYF. DNA for the CDR3: TGTGCCAGCAGTCCGCCTTCAGATACGCAGTATTTT. Full variable domain (remainder filled in from reference TRBV25-1 and TRBJ2-3): EADIYQTPRYLVIGTGKKITLECSQTMGHDKMYWYQQDPGMELHLIHYSYGVNSTEKGDLSSESTVSRIRTEHFPLTLESARPSHTSQYLCASSPPSDTQYFGPGTRLTVL.

The chain couples TRBV30 to TRBJ1-5; 8 nucleotides agree with TRBD1. Germline V CDR1 and CDR2: GTSNPN, SVGIG (reference sequence). V was clipped by 2 bases and J by 1 base; unmatched bases: 13. This CDR3 spans 18 amino acids. CDR3 loop: CAWSSFQGAKSSNQPQHF. CDR3 in DNA: TGTGCCTGGAGTTCGTTTCAGGGGGCGAAGAGCAGCAATCAGCCCCAGCATTTT. Filled out from reference TRBV30 and TRBJ1-5, the complete variable domain reads SQTIHQWPATLVQPVGSPLSLECTVEGTSNPNLYWYRQAAGRGLQLLFYSVGIGQISSEVPQNLSASRPQDRQFILSSKKLLLSDSGFYLCAWSSFQGAKSSNQPQHFGDGTRLSIL.

This rearrangement joins TRBV18 to TRBJ2-7, with 8 bases lining up with TRBD2. Losses at the gene ends were 3 bases for V and 6 bases for J; bases not matched to a gene: 10. Germline V CDR1 and CDR2: KGHSH, LQKENI. The CDR3 has 15 amino acids. As DNA, the CDR3 is TGTGCCAGCTCACCGGTCCGGGAGGGCCGTTCCGAGCAGTACTTC. Protein product: CASSPVREGRSEQYF.

This chain uses TRBV30 with TRBJ1-1; the D is unclear. Germline CDR1 GTSNPN, CDR2 SVGIG (reference sequence). The V end lost 1 base, the J end lost 7 bases, and 7 bases lay between the germline ends. There are 11 residues in the CDR3. The CDR3 here is CAWSAAREAFF. DNA of the CDR3: TGTGCCTGGAGTGCAGCCCGTGAAGCTTTCTTT.

The chain joins TRBV30 to TRBJ2-3; TRBD2 matches at 8 bases. There are 14 residues in the CDR3. V gave up 4 bases and J gave up 1 base; unmatched junction bases: 4. CDR1 is GTSNPN, CDR2 SVGIG, per germline (reference sequence). The CDR3 loop is CAWKAGVGTDTQYF. CDR3 nucleotide sequence: TGTGCCTGGAAAGCGGGAGTCGGCACAGATACGCAGTATTTT.

This chain connects TRBV10-2 to TRBJ2-1, with D maybe TRBD2 (7 bases). The CDR3 is 15 amino acids. V was shortened by 3 bases and J by 10 bases, with 19 bases between the two germline ends. Germline V lookup: CDR1 WSHSY, CDR2 SAAADI. DNA for the CDR3: TGCGCCAGCAGTGAAGTTAGGGGGGGACGATCCGAGCAGTTCTTC. Encoded protein: CASSEVRGGRSEQFF.